This TCR beta chain comes out of a study of blood T cells in healthy people across ages. Across the whole study: Using template switching, researchers captured about one barcoded beta molecule for each two T cells.

Every donor gave 9 to 10 milliliters of peripheral blood. A second PCR of about 7 to 12 cycles used a sample-barcoded 5' primer and a J-beta primer mix. TCRdb re-derived calls from the 5' RACE reads in MiXCR, one entry per CDR3 protein. The sample consists of about 730,000 distinct CDR3 sequences, approximately 43% of them appearing once. Trimming removed 2 bases at V and 7 bases at J, with 20 bases between. CDR3 length: 16 amino acids. Germline lookup yields CDR1 WSHSY and CDR2 SAAADI. Sequenced: blood. The TCR sequence derives from an older woman in good health. The chain recombines TRBV10-2 with TRBJ1-2; tentative D call: TRBD1 (6 bases). The CDR3 is CASSERGVSGAPGYTF. In nucleotides, the CDR3 is TGCGCCAGCAGTGAGCGAGGGGTTTCAGGGGCGCCTGGCTACACCTTC.